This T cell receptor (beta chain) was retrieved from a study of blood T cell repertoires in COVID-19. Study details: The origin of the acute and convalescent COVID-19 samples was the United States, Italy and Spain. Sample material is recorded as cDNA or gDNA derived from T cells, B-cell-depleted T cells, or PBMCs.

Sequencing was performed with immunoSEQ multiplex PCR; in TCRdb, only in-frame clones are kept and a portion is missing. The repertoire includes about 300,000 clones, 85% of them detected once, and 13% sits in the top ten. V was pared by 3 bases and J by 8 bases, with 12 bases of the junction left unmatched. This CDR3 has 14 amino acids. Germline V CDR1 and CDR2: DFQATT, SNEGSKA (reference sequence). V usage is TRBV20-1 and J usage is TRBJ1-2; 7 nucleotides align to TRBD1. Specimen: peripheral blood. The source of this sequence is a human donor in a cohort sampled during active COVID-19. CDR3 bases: TGCAGTGCTAGTAGAAGGGGGCGGGCGGAGGGCTACACCTTC. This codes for CSASRRGRAEGYTF.